This T cell receptor (beta chain) comes out of a study of blood T cell repertoires in COVID-19. The CDR3 totals 13 residues. Germline V gives CDR1 SGHTA, CDR2 FQGNSA. The V segment lost 5 bases and the J segment 3 bases; nucleotides outside the gene matches: 0. Sequencing used immunoSEQ multiplex PCR; TCRdb keeps in-frame clones, though not all of them. Of 100,000 or so clones listed, 80% to 90% are singletons. The sequence was collected from a woman aged 80 or older with acute or convalescent COVID-19. The chain links TRBV7-2 to TRBJ2-7; TRBD2 agrees at 11 bases. The sample consisted of peripheral blood. DNA of the CDR3: TGTGCCAGCAGCGGGACTAGCGGCTACGAGCAGTACTTC. Protein: CASSGTSGYEQYF.